The following is a TCR beta chain sequence with its context. The junction differs from germline at one of its ends, possibly a read error. The data derive from a study of identical twins' blood T cells. TCRdb called the 5' RACE reads again in MiXCR, with one record for every CDR3 protein. The data show 300,000 to 400,000 distinct CDR3 sequences, with around 30% seen just once and around 5.6% held by the top ten. Germline V gene data show CDR1 as MDHEN and CDR2 as SYDVKM. This CDR3 region has 16 residues. The sequenced sample consisted of PBMCs. The chain joins TRBV28 to TRBJ2-2; D perhaps matches TRBD2 (6 bases). The clonotype was recovered from a woman between 18 and 50 years old in good health. As DNA, the CDR3 is TGTGCCAGCACTCCTTCGACTATCGGGGGAACCGGTGAGCTGTTTTTT. It yields the protein CASTPSTIGGTGELFF.